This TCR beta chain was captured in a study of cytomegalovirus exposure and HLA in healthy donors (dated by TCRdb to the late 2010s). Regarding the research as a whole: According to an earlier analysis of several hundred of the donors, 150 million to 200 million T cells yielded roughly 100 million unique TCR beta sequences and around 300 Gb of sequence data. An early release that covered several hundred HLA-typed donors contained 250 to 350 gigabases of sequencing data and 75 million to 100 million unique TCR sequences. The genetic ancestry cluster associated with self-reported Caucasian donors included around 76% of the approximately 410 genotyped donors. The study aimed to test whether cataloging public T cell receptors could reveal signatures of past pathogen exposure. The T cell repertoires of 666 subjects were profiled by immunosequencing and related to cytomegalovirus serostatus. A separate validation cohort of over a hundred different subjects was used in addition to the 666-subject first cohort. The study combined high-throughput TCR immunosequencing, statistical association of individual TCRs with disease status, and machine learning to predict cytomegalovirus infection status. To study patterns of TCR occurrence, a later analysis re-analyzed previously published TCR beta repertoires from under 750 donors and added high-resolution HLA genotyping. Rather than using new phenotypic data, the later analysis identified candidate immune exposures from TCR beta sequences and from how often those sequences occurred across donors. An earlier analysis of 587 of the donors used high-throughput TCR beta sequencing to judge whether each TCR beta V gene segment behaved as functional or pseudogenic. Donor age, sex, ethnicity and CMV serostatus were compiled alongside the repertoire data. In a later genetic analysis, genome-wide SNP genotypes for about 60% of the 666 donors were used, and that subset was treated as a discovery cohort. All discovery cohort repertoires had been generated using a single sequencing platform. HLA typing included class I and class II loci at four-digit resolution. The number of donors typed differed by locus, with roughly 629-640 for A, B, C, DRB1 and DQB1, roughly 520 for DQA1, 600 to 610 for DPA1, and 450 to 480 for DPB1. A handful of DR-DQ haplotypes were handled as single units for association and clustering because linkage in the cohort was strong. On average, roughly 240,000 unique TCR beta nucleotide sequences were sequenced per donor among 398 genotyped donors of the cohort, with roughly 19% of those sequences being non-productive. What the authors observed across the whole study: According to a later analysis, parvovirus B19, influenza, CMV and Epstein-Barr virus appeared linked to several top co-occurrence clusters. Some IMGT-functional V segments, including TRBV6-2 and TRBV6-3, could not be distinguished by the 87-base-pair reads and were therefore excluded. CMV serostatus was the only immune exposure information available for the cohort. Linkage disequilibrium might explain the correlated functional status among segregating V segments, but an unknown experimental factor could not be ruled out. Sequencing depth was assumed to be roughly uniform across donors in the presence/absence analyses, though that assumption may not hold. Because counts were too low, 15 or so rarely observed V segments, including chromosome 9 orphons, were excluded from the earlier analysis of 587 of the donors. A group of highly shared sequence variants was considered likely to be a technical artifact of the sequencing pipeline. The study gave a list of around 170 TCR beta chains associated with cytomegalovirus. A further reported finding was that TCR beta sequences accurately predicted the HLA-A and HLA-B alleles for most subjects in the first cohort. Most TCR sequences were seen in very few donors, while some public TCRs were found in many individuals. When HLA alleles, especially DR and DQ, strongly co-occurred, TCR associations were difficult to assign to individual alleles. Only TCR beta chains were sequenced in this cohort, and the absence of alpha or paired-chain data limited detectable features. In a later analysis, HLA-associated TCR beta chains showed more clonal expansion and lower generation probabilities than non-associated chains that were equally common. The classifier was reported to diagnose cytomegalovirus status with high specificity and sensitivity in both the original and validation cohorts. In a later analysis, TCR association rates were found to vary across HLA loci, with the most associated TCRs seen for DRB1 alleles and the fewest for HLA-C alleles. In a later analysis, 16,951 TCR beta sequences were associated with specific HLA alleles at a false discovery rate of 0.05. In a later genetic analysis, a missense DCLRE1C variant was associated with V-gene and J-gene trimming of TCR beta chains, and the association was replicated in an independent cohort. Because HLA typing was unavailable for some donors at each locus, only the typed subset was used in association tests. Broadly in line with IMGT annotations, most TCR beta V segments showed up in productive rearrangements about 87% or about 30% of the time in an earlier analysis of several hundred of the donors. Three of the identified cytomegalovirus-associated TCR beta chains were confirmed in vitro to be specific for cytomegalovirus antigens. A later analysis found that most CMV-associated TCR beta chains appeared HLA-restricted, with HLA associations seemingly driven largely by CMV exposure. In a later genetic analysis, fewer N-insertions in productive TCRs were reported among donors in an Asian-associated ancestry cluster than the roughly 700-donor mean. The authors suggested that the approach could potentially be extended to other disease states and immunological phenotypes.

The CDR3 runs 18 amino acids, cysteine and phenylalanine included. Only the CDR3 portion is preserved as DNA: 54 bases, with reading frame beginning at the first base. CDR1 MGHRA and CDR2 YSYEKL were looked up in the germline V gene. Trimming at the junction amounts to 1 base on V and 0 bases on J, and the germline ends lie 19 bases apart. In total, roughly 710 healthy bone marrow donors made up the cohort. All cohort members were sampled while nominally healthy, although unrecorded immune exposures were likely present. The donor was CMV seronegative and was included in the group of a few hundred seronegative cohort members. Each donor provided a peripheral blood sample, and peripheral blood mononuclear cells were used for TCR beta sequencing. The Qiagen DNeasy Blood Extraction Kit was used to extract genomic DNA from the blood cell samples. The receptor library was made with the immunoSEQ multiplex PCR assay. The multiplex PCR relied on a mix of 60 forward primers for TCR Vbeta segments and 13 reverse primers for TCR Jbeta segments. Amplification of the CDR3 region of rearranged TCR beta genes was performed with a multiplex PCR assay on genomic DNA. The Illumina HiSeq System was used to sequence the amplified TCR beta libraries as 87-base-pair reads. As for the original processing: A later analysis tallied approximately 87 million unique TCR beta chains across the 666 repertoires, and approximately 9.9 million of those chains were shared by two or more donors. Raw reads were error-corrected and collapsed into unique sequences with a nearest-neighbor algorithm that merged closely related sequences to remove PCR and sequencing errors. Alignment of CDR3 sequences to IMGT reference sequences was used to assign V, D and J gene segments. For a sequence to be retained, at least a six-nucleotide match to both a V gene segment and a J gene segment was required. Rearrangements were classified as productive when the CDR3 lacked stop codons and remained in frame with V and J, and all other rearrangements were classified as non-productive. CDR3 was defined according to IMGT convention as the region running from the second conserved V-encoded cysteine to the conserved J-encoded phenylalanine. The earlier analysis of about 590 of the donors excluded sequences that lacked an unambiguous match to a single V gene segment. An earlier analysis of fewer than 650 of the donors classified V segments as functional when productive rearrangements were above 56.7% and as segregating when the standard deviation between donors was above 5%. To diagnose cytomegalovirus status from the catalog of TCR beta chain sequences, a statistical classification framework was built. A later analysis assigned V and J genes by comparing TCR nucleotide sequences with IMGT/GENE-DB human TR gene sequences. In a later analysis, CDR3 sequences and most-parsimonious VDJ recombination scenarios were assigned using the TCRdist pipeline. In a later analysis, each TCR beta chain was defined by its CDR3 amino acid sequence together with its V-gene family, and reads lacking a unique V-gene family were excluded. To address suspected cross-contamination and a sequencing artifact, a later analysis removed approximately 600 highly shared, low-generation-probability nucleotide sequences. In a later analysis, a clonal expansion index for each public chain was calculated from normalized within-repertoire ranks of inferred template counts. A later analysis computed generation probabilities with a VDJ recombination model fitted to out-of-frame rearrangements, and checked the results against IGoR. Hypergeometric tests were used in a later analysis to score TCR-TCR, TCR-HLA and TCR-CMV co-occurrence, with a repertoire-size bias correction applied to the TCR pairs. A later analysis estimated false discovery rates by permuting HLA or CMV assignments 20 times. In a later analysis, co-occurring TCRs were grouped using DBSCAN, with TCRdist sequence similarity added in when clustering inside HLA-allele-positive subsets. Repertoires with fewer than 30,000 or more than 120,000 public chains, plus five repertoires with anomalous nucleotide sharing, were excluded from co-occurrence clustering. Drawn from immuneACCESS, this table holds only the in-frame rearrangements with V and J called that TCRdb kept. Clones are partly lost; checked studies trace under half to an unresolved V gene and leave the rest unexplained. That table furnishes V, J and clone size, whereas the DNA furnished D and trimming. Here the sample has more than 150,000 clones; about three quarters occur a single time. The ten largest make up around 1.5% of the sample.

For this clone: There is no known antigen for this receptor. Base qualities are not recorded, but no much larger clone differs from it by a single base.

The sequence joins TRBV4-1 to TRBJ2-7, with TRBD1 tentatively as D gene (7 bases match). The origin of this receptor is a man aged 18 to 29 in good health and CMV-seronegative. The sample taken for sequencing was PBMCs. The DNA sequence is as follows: TGCGCCAGCAGCCAAGCCCCAGGGGGGCCTAAAAACTCCTACGAGCAGTACTTC. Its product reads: CASSQAPGGPKNSYEQYF.